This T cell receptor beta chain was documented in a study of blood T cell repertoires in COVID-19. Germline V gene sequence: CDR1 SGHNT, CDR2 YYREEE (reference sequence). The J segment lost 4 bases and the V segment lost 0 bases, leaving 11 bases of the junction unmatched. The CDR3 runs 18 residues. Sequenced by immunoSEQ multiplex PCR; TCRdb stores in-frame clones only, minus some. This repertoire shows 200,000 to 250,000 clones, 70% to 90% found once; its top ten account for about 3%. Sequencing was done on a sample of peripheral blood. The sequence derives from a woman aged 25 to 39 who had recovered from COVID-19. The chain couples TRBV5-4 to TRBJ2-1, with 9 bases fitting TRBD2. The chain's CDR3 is CASSLVLAGGPPYNEQFF. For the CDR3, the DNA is TGTGCCAGCAGCTTGGTATTGGCGGGGGGGCCTCCGTACAATGAGCAGTTCTTC.